The TCR beta chain described here comes from a study of T cell responses to AZD1222 COVID-19 vaccine. Study conclusions and caveats: Clonal diversity was possibly underestimated, and white British individuals and females predominated among donors.

Details on this clone: Its antigen is unknown.

The protocol was immunoSEQ multiplex PCR, while the TCRdb copy is restricted to in-frame clones and leaves out a portion. The profile shows 100,000 to 120,000 clones, roughly 92% of them singletons. Second-dose timings of about 4 or about 12 weeks were pooled. Sequences were derived from peripheral blood, sampled 28 days after the second AZD1222 dose. This clonotype was obtained from an adult who received the AZD1222 COVID-19 vaccine.

DNA for the CDR3: TGTGCCAGCAGCACAGGGGAGGGGTATGGCTACACCTTC. This encodes CASSTGEGYGYTF. V usage is TRBV27 and J usage is TRBJ1-2; 7 bases agree with TRBD1. Germline-derived CDR1 and CDR2 are MNHEY and SMNVEV (reference sequence). CDR3 length: 13 amino acids. V trimming: 6 bases; J trimming: 5 bases; junction bases outside the gene matches: 6.